What follows are 17 T cell receptor beta chains derived from one specimen sequenced in a study of technical replicates of blood from several donors. Clones were read by immunoSEQ multiplex PCR, and TCRdb kept only the in-frame ones, dropping some. The sample carries approximately 88,000 clones, 96% recorded once. Sample: T cells isolated from PBMCs. Receptors were obtained from a human donor in good health.

The CDR3 bases are TGTGCCAGTAGTGGGGGGACAGGGCCCTACGAGCAGTACTTC. Its translation is CASSGGTGPYEQYF. This chain connects TRBV19 to TRBJ2-7, with 9 bases matching TRBD1. This CDR3 is 14 amino acids long. V trimming: 5 bases; J trimming: 2 bases; junction bases outside the gene matches: 4. Germline V gives CDR1 LNHDA, CDR2 SQIVND (reference sequence). Based on the CDR3 plus reference TRBV19 and TRBJ2-7, the full variable domain is DGGITQSPKYLFRKEGQNVTLSCEQNLNHDAMYWYRQDPGQGLRLIYYSQIVNDFQKGDIAEGYSVSREKKESFPLTVTSAQKNPTAFYLCASSGGTGPYEQYFGPGTRLTVT.

The chain joins TRBV5-6 to TRBJ1-1; D unclear. CDR1 and CDR2 (germline): SGHDT, YYEEEE. Trimming took off 3 bases at V and 0 bases at J, with 12 bases between the two ends. The CDR3 runs 15 residues. The CDR3 here is CASSWERRMNTEAFF. The CDR3 region has the DNA TGTGCCAGCAGCTGGGAGCGACGGATGAACACTGAAGCTTTCTTT. The whole variable domain, filled in from reference TRBV5-6 and TRBJ1-1, reads DAGVTQSPTHLIKTRGQQVTLRCSPKSGHDTVSWYQQALGQGPQFIFQYYEEEERQRGNFPDRFSGHQFPNYSSELNVNALLLGDSALYLCASSWERRMNTEAFFGQGTRLTVV.

This rearrangement joins TRBV2 to TRBJ2-7; 9 bases are a match to TRBD2. This CDR3 is 15 amino acids long. The germline gives CDR1 SNHLY, CDR2 FYNNEI. Trimming cost V 7 bases and J 2 bases; bases outside gene matches: 9. The CDR3: CASIAGGRVPYEQYF. As DNA, the CDR3 is TGTGCCAGCATTGCGGGCGGGAGGGTTCCCTACGAGCAGTACTTC.

The chain combines TRBV6-5 with TRBJ1-2; D is ambiguous. V dropped 11 bases and J dropped 6 bases, with 22 bases sitting between them. The CDR3 extends over 14 amino acids. CDR1 and CDR2 (germline): MNHEY, SVGAGI. The DNA for the CDR3 is TGTGCCGGCCGTCAAGGCGGCCGCCGCAATGGCTACACCTTC. Translation: CAGRQGGRRNGYTF.

The gene calls are TRBV28 and TRBJ2-3; no clear D. With 4 bases removed from V and 5 bases from J, the gap between germline ends came to 7 bases. The CDR3 sequence is 12 residues long. Germline CDR1 is MDHEN and CDR2 is SYDVKM. This CDR3 is CASSSGRDTQYF. CDR3 bases: TGTGCCAGCAGTTCAGGTAGAGATACGCAGTATTTT.

This chain connects TRBV4-1 to TRBJ2-7; TRBD2 agrees at 8 bases. CDR3 size: 14 residues. Germline assignment: CDR1 MGHRA and CDR2 YSYEKL. V shed 3 bases, J shed 2 bases, and the junction held 3 bases outside the gene matches. The CDR3 here is CASSQPGLAYEQYF. DNA of the CDR3: TGCGCCAGCAGCCAGCCGGGACTAGCCTACGAGCAGTACTTC.

CDR3 nucleotides: TGTGCCAGCAGCCCCCGAGCGGGGTACAATGAAGCTTTCTTT. Amino acids: CASSPRAGYNEAFF. The chain is built from TRBV9 and TRBJ1-1; D gene uncertain. V lost 4 bases and J lost 7, with 17 bases in between. CDR3 length: 14 amino acids. Per the germline V gene, CDR1 is SGDLS and CDR2 is YYNGEE.

V and J are TRBV9 and TRBJ2-3, with TRBD2 identical over 8 bases. Germline V gene lookup returns CDR1 SGDLS and CDR2 YYNGEE. The trim removed 0 bases at V and 4 bases at J, leaving 4 bases unmatched. The CDR3 extends over 15 amino acids. The CDR3 loop reads CASSVAGGRADTQYF. DNA of the CDR3: TGTGCCAGCAGCGTAGCGGGAGGGAGGGCAGATACGCAGTATTTT.

V usage is TRBV5-4 and J usage is TRBJ2-1; 7 positions match TRBD2. After removal of 2 bases from V and 3 bases from J, the junction contained 5 bases not matched to a gene. The CDR3 has 15 residues. In germline, CDR1 is SGHNT, CDR2 YYREEE (reference sequence). CDR3 bases: TGTGCCAGCAGCTTTCCAGCGGGACTCTACAATGAGCAGTTCTTC. Residues: CASSFPAGLYNEQFF.

The CDR3 sequence: CASRAGVEQFF. The CDR3 bases are TGTGCCAGCAGAGCAGGGGTTGAGCAGTTCTTC. The J gene is TRBJ2-1, the V gene TRBV28; TRBD1 might be the D (6 bases). This CDR3 is 11 amino acids long. Trimming removed 6 bases from V and 9 bases from J, with 9 bases in between. Looked up from germline, CDR1 is MDHEN and CDR2 is SYDVKM.

The V call is TRBV9, the J call TRBJ2-3; 10 positions match TRBD2. The CDR3 runs to 16 residues. V lost 4 bases to trimming and J lost 6 bases; unmatched junction nucleotides: 11. Germline lookup yields CDR1 SGDLS and CDR2 YYNGEE. CDR3 in amino acids: CASSPGLATTRDTQYF. CDR3 bases: TGTGCCAGCAGCCCGGGACTAGCGACTACTAGGGATACGCAGTATTTT.

The chain's CDR3 is CASSVGQVITDTQYF. CDR3 DNA sequence: TGTGCCAGCAGCGTCGGACAGGTGATCACAGATACGCAGTATTTT. The J gene is TRBJ2-3, the V gene TRBV7-6; 7 bases agree with TRBD1. Trimming cost V 5 bases and J 2 bases; bases outside gene matches: 7. This CDR3 is 15 amino acids long. Germline V gene data show CDR1 as SGHVS and CDR2 as FNYEAQ.

The CDR3 is CATSRDRESEAFF. Written as DNA, the CDR3 is TGTGCCACGTCCCGGGACAGGGAGAGTGAAGCTTTCTTT. J is TRBJ1-1 and V is TRBV19; 9 nucleotides line up with TRBD1. The CDR3 has 13 residues. V dropped 10 bases and J dropped 7; count of bases not matched to a gene: 10. Germline CDR1 LNHDA, CDR2 SQIVND (reference sequence).

The CDR3 region is CASSWTSGTDTQYF. The CDR3 nucleotides are TGTGCCAGCAGCTGGACTAGCGGGACAGATACGCAGTATTTT. This sequence joins TRBV7-6 and TRBJ2-3, with 11 bases aligning to TRBD2. Germline assignment: CDR1 SGHVS and CDR2 FNYEAQ. The V segment lost 4 bases and the J segment 3 bases; nucleotides outside the gene matches: 0. The CDR3 loop spans 14 amino acids.

The chain has TRBV19 and TRBJ2-6; a weak D match, TRBD1 (7 bases). The CDR3 runs to 17 residues. Deletions cut 6 bases from V and 0 bases from J, with 15 bases between. Germline-derived CDR1 and CDR2 are LNHDA and SQIVND (reference sequence). The CDR3 loop is CASRQGTHNSGANVLTF. CDR3 DNA: TGTGCCAGTAGACAGGGGACTCACAACTCTGGGGCCAACGTCCTGACTTTC. The variable domain in full, with the rest retrieved from reference TRBV19 and TRBJ2-6, is DGGITQSPKYLFRKEGQNVTLSCEQNLNHDAMYWYRQDPGQGLRLIYYSQIVNDFQKGDIAEGYSVSREKKESFPLTVTSAQKNPTAFYLCASRQGTHNSGANVLTFGAGSRLTVL.

The rearrangement uses TRBV11-2 and TRBJ2-2; 7 positions agree with TRBD2. Trimming at V came to 3 bases and at J to 5 bases, leaving 6 bases not matched to a gene. Germline V lookup: CDR1 SGHAT, CDR2 FQNNGV. The CDR3 spans 15 residues. The CDR3 DNA reads as TGTGCCAGCAGCTTTAGCCTAGCGGATACCGGGGAGCTGTTTTTT. Its protein product is CASSFSLADTGELFF.

For the CDR3, the DNA is TGCGCCAGCGCTACAAAGACTAGATACAATGAGCAGTTCTTC. Translating gives CASATKTRYNEQFF. This chain links TRBV4-1 with TRBJ2-1; tentatively, D is TRBD2 (6 bases). The CDR3 sequence is 14 residues long. Germline V gene sequence: CDR1 MGHRA, CDR2 YSYEKL. V lost 8 bases, J lost 4 bases, and 15 bases lay in between.